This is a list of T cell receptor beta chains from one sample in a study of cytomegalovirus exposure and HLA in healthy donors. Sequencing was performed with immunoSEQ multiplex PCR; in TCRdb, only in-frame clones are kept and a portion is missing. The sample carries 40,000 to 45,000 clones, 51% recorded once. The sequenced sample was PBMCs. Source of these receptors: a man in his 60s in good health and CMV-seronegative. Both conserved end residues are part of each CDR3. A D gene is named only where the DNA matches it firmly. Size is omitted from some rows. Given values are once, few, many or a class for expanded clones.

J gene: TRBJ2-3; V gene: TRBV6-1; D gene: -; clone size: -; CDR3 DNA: TGTGCCAGTCCCGACGATGCAGCAGGTACGCAGTATTTT; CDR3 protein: CASPDDAAGTQYF
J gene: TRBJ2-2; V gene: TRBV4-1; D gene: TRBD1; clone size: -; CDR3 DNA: TGCGCCAGCAGCCTGGGACAGGGGGCCACCGGGGAGCTGTTTTTT; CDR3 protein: CASSLGQGATGELFF
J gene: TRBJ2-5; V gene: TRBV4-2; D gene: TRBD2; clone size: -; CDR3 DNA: TGTGCCAGCAGCCAAGACCCCCCTAGCGGGCAGGCAGAGACCCAGTACTTC; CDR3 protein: CASSQDPPSGQAETQYF
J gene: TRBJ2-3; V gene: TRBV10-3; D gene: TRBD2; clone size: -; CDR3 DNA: TGTGCCATCAGTGAGGGATTAGCGGGAGACCTCACAGATACGCAGTATTTT; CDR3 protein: CAISEGLAGDLTDTQYF
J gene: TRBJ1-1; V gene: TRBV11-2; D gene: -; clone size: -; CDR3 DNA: TGTGCCAGCAGCTTATTATTCCGGGGGACTGAAGCTTTCTTT; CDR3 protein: CASSLLFRGTEAFF
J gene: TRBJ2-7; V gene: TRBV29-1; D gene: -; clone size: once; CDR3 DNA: TGCAGCGTTTCAGTTAACTACGAGCAGTACTTC; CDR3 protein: CSVSVNYEQYF
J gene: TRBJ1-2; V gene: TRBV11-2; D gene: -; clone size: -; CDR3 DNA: TGTGCCAGCAGCTTAGATCTTGGCAGGGATTCCGGCTACACCTTC; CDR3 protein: CASSLDLGRDSGYTF
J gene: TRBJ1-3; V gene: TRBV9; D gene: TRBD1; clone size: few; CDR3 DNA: TGTGCCAGCAGCACAGGGGCTGATGGAAACACCATATATTTT; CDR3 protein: CASSTGADGNTIYF
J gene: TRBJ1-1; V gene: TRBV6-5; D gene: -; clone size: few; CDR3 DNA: TGTGCCAGCAGTTACGGGCCAGGCCAGAACACTGAAGCTTTCTTT; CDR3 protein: CASSYGPGQNTEAFF
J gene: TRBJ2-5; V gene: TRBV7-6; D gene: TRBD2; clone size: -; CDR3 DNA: TGTGCCAGCACTCCGCTTAAGGCTAGCGGCCAAACCCAGTACTTC; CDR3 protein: CASTPLKASGQTQYF
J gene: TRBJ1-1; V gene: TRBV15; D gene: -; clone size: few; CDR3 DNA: TGTGCCACCAGCAGTTGGGCGAACACTGAAGCTTTCTTT; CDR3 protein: CATSSWANTEAFF
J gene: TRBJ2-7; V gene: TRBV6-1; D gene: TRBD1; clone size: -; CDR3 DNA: TGTGCCAGCAGTACACTACAGGGGGGAGGGCAGTACTTC; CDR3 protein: CASSTLQGGGQYF
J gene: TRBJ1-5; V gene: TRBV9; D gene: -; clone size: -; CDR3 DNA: TGTGCCAGCAGCGTAGGATTCGGGGATCAGCCCCAGCATTTT; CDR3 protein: CASSVGFGDQPQHF
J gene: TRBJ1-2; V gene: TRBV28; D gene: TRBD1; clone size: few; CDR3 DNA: TGTGCCAGCAGTTTACTAGCAGGGGGAAGCGGCTACACCTTC; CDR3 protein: CASSLLAGGSGYTF
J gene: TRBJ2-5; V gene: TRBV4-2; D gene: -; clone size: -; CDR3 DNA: TGTGCCAGCAGCCAAGTTTCAGCGGAGACCCAGTACTTC; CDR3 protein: CASSQVSAETQYF
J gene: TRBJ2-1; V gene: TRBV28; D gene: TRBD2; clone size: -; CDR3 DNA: TGTGCCAGCACTCCGGGACTAGCGGGAAAGTATGAGCAGTTCTTC; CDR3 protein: CASTPGLAGKYEQFF
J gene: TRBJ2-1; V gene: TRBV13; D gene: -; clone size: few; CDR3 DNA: TGTGCCAGCAGGAAAGGGGGTGGTGAGCAGTTCTTC; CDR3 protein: CASRKGGGEQFF
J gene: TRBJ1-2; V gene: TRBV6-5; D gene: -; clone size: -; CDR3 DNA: TGTGCCAGCAGACGGGGTATTGGCTATGGCTACACCTTC; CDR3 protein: CASRRGIGYGYTF
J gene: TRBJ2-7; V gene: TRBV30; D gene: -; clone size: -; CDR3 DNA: TGTGCCTGGAGTCCGGACTTCGAGCAGTACTTC; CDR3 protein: CAWSPDFEQYF
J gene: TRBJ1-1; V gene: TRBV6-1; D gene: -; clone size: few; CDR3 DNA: TGTGCCAGCAGTGAAGCGAACAGGAACACTGAAGCTTTCTTT; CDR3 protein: CASSEANRNTEAFF
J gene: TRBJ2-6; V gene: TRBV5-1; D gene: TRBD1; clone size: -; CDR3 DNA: TGCGCCAGCAGGACAGGGGGCGCATCTGGGGCCAACGTCCTGACTTTC; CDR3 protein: CASRTGGASGANVLTF
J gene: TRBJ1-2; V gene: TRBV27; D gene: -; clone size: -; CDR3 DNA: TGTGCCAGCAGGAAGGGAGGCTATGGCTACACCTTC; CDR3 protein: CASRKGGYGYTF
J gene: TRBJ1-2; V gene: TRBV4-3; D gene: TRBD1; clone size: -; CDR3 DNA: TGCGCCAGCAGCCAAGTAGGAAGGACAGGGTTTATTCCTGGCTACACCTTC; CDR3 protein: CASSQVGRTGFIPGYTF
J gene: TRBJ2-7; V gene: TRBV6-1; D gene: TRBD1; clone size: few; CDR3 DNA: TGTGCCAGCTCCCGCGAGGGGACAGTCGTCTACGAGCAGTACTTC; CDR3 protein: CASSREGTVVYEQYF
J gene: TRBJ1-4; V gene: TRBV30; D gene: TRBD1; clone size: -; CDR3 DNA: TGTGCCTGGAGCGACAGGGGTAGGGAAAAACTGTTTTTT; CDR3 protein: CAWSDRGREKLFF
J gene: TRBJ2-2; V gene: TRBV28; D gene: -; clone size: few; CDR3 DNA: TGTGCCAGCTTTCCAAGTGGGAGGGGGGGCACCGGGGAGCTGTTTTTT; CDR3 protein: CASFPSGRGGTGELFF
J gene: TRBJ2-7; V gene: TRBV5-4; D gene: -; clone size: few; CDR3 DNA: TGTGCCAGCAGTTTACAGCCTTCCTACGAGCAGTACTTC; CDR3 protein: CASSLQPSYEQYF
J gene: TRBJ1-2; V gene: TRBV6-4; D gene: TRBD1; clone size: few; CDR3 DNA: TGTGCCAGCAGCGGAGACAGGGGCTATGGCTACACCTTC; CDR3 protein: CASSGDRGYGYTF
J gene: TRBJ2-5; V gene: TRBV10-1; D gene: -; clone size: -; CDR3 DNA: TGCGCCAGCAGTGAGTCTGGAGGGGCCTTGGAGACCCAGTACTTC; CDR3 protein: CASSESGGALETQYF